One sample yielded the 3 T cell receptor beta chains listed below, sequenced in a study of PD-1 blockade in classical Hodgkin lymphoma. Each patient experienced a relapse that followed autologous stem cell transplantation, and brentuximab vedotin exposure varied. Sequencing used immunoSEQ multiplex PCR; TCRdb keeps in-frame clones, though not all of them. The data contain 70,000 to 80,000 clones, 85% to 95% of them singletons. This specimen consisted of peripheral blood mononuclear cells (PBMCs), obtained at baseline. The source is a human donor with classical Hodgkin lymphoma.

This clone was seen a handful of times. Additional DNA sequences in this sample encode the identical CDR3. CDR3 region: CASSLGQGVSYEQYF. The DNA for the CDR3 is TGTGCCAGCAGCTTAGGCCAGGGCGTCTCCTACGAGCAGTACTTC. The chain joins TRBV7-7 to TRBJ2-7; D possibly corresponds to TRBD1 (5 bases). V shed 1 base and J shed 0 bases, with 10 bases lying between them. This CDR3 spans 15 amino acids. Germline V lookup: CDR1 SSHAT, CDR2 FNYEAQ (reference sequence).

The chain combines TRBV7-9 with TRBJ2-7, with D possibly TRBD2 on 5 matching bases. Trimming left V 4 bases short and J 2 bases short, with 18 bases between. The CDR3 loop spans 16 amino acids. Germline lookup yields CDR1 SEHNR and CDR2 FQNEAQ (reference sequence). CDR3 nucleotide sequence: TGTGCCAGCAGCTCGCCGGACTCTCTTTCTGCCTACGAGCAGTACTTC. Translated: CASSSPDSLSAYEQYF.

The V call is TRBV18, the J call TRBJ2-7; possibly TRBD2 for D (6 bases). Germline-derived CDR1 and CDR2 are KGHSH and LQKENI. The CDR3 sequence is 13 residues long. V was shortened by 6 bases and J by 6 bases, with 15 bases between the two germline ends. CDR3 coding DNA: TGTGCCAGCTCGGGCGGGGCCCCTCGCGAGCAGTACTTC. This codes for CASSGGAPREQYF.